Included here is one TCR beta chain sequence, with context. The specificity of this receptor is unknown. Per-base qualities were not stored, and no clone one base away is much larger. Library prep was done by 5' RACE. Data came from an Illumina HiSeq 2500. The second PCR ran for about 6 to 12 cycles and used a J-beta primer mix along with a sample-barcoded 5' primer. Each TCR beta cDNA molecule received a unique molecular identifier from a template-switch 5' adaptor carrying 12 random nucleotides. Each sample yielded at least 2.5 million CDR3-containing paired-end reads. The Mint cDNA synthesis kit, primed by a TRBC-specific oligonucleotide, was used to synthesize first-strand cDNA from all RNA. Following uracil-DNA glycosylase treatment, all cDNA underwent a first 18-cycle PCR with the universal primers M1SS and BC2_uni_R. From the authors' description of their analysis: Each sample was normalized by randomly selecting 1 million high-quality reads, each carrying a distinct molecular identifier. Reads with shared molecular identifiers were discarded instead of being binned into consensus sequences. MiTCR, run with a Q25 quality threshold and the strictest error-elimination algorithm, handled CDR3 identification, clonotype clustering and error correction. Lower-bound total TCR beta diversity was estimated with a nonparametric unseen species model using Euler transformation. Using fastp trimming at Q25 and MiXCR clonotype assembly, TCRdb reanalyzed the public sequencing data and kept in-frame beta chains. Each entry is one CDR3 protein sequence, shown with its most common DNA and genes. For this entry, the V and J calls and clone size follow TCRdb and not the study's own pipeline. The sample contains roughly 1,500,000 distinct CDR3 sequences, 42% of them found a single time. The biggest ten clones account for 7% to 9.5% of the sample.

The approximately 39 donors, aged about 6 to 95 years, were systemically healthy Caucasian individuals from Russia. Ten milliliters of peripheral blood were drawn from each donor into EDTA-treated Vacutainer tubes. Ficoll-Paque density-gradient centrifugation was used to isolate PBMCs, with at least 6.5 million obtained per sample. Trizol reagent was used to extract total RNA from the PBMCs, yielding at least 5 micrograms per sample. The percentages of naive CD45RAhigh/CD27high T cells were determined by flow cytometry on a PBMC aliquot from every donor. The sample originates from a study of blood T cells in healthy people across ages (dated by TCRdb to the mid-2010s). About the full investigation: In model experiments, template switching captured about one uniquely barcoded TCR beta cDNA molecule for every two T cells. To avoid experimental bias, donors of different ages were randomly spread across the sequencing lanes. The donors were split into four age groups: young (average around 15 years), middle-aged (roughly 42), aged (over 55) and long-lived (about 82). To track age-related changes in TCR beta repertoire diversity, the study relied on deep sequencing normalized with unique cDNA molecular identifiers. Two additional independent replicas of 1 million unique cDNA reads from the same blood draw were analyzed for two donors (one aged 18 to 29 and one aged 80 or older). The study at large found these results: Observed TCR beta diversity per million T cells fell roughly linearly with age, and a significant reduction was already apparent by age around 40. Compared with the aged group, more naive CD4+ T cells, fewer expanded clones and increased TCR diversity were shown by the long-lived group, suggesting age selection. Because donor CMV infection status was unknown, age-related changes in expanded clonotypes were potentially confounded. A strong correlation was found between observed TCR beta diversity and the percentage of naive T cells measured by flow cytometry. Estimates of total diversity based on one million sequenced T cells were regarded as lower bounds and as underestimates. Bulk unsorted PBMC profiling prevented conclusive comparison of naive and antigen-experienced compartments.

The CDR3 covers 17 residues, taking in both the cysteine and the phenylalanine. Left in the record is the CDR3 DNA by itself, 51 bases read in frame from the first base. The CDR1 and CDR2 encoded by the germline V gene are ENHRY and SYGVKD. The junction shows trimming of 7 bases on V and 4 bases on J, and the gene matches do not reach 10 bases of it. This sequence was found in a young woman in good health. The sequencing input was blood. This chain joins TRBV10-3 to TRBJ2-6; 10 central bases correspond to TRBD1. CDR3 loop: CAITMTGGAEGANVLTF. In nucleotide form, the sequence is TGTGCCATCACCATGACAGGGGGCGCGGAAGGGGCCAACGTCCTGACTTTC.